These 8 T cell receptor beta chains share one sample of origin, sequenced in a study of T cells in Graves' hyperthyroidism and ophthalmopathy. TCR beta CDR3 regions were amplified from RNA transcripts. HTBI primers were the set used in a first-round RT-PCR of the TCR CDR3. TCRdb independently ran MiXCR on the multiplex PCR reads; one entry per CDR3 protein. The data hold approximately 600,000 distinct CDR3 sequences, with about 16% observed a single time. The specimen sequenced was blood. These receptor sequences come from a young woman with Graves' hyperthyroidism.

The table lists this clonotype with a few counts. The chain has TRBV27 and TRBJ2-2; D possibly corresponds to TRBD2 (5 bases). The ends were cut back, 5 bases at V and 0 bases at J, with 10 bases in the middle. The germline CDR1 and CDR2 sequences are MNHEY and SMNVEV (reference sequence). The CDR3 loop spans 15 amino acids. The CDR3 DNA reads as TGTGCCAGCAGTACTAGGGAATCGAACACCGGGGAGCTGTTTTTT. This encodes CASSTRESNTGELFF.

This clonotype has ten or more counts. The V gene is TRBV2, the J gene TRBJ2-3, with TRBD2 identical over 8 bases. Germline-derived CDR1 and CDR2 are SNHLY and FYNNEI. This CDR3 spans 14 amino acids. V trimming: 6 bases; J trimming: 1 base; junction bases outside the gene matches: 3. The CDR3 sequence: CASRPTSGTDTQYF. The CDR3, as DNA: TGTGCCAGCAGGCCGACTAGCGGCACAGATACGCAGTATTTT.

This clonotype was recorded many times. The rearrangement links TRBV12-3 or TRBV12-4 to TRBJ1-4; a possible D gene is TRBD1 (6 bases). CDR3 length equals 15 residues. V lost 7 bases to trimming and J lost 3 bases, with 15 bases between them. The DNA for the CDR3 is TGTGCCAGCACCCTCGGGGGGACACCTAATGAAAAACTGTTTTTT. It yields the protein CASTLGGTPNEKLFF.

This clonotype was seen a handful of times. The CDR3 DNA follows: TGTGCCTGGAGTGTCACCGGGACAGGGGGCTTCAAGCCCCAGCATTTT. It codes for CAWSVTGTGGFKPQHF. J is TRBJ1-5 and V is TRBV30; 12 positions match TRBD1. This CDR3 has 16 residues. Trimming at V came to 0 bases and at J to 8 bases, leaving 8 bases not matched to a gene. Germline V gene data show CDR1 as GTSNPN and CDR2 as SVGIG (reference sequence).

The V and J genes are TRBV27 and TRBJ2-7, with D possibly being TRBD1 or TRBD2 (5 bases each). CDR3 length: 17 residues. Per the germline V gene, CDR1 is MNHEY and CDR2 is SMNVEV (reference sequence). Trimming stripped 1 base from V and 7 bases from J, with 23 bases between. The CDR3 sequence is CASSLYWSGPPVGEQYF. The CDR3 bases are TGTGCCAGCAGTTTATATTGGTCGGGACCGCCCGTAGGGGAGCAGTACTTC.

This clonotype was found a few times. The chain joins TRBV7-3 to TRBJ2-1; no definite D call. The CDR3 extends over 15 amino acids. Trimming left V 2 bases short and J 9 bases short, with 17 bases between. Germline V lookup: CDR1 SGHTA, CDR2 FQGTGA. The CDR3 DNA is TGTGCCAGCAGCTTACTGACAACCTACCCCAGTGAGCAGTTCTTC. Translating gives CASSLLTTYPSEQFF.

Only a few counts were recorded for this clonotype. The chain recombines TRBV4-3 with TRBJ2-7; 7 bases map to TRBD2. The CDR3 is 18 amino acids. Losses at the gene ends were 1 base for V and 2 bases for J; bases not matched to a gene: 14. Germline V gene sequence: CDR1 LGHNA, CDR2 YSLEER. DNA for the CDR3: TGCGCCAGCAGCCAAGGTGTGAGGGCGGGAGACCCAACCTACGAGCAGTACTTC. Amino acids: CASSQGVRAGDPTYEQYF.

At least ten counts were recorded for this clonotype. V gene TRBV12-3 or TRBV12-4 combines with J gene TRBJ1-6; no firm D call. This CDR3 is 13 amino acids long. V lost 5 bases to trimming and J lost 9 bases, with 11 bases between them. CDR3 in DNA: TGTGCCAGCAGTCGCGGGCTAGGTTCACCCCTCCACTTT. Its protein product is CASSRGLGSPLHF.